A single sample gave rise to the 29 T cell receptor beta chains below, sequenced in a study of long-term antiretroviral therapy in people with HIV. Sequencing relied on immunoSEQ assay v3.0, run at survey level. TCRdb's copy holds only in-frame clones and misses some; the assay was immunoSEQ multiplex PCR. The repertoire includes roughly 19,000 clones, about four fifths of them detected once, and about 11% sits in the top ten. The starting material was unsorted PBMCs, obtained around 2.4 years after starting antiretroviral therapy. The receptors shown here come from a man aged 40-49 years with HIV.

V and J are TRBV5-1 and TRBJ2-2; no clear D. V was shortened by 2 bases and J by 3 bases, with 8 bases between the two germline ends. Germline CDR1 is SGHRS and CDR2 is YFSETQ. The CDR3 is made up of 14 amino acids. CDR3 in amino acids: CASSFSRDTGELFF. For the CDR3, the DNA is TGCGCCAGCAGCTTTTCAAGAGACACCGGGGAGCTGTTTTTT.

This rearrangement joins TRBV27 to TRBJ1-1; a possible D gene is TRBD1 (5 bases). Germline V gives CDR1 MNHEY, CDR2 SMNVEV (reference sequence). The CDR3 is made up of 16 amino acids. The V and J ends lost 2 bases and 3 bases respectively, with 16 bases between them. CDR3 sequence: CASSLHPGLVYTEAFF. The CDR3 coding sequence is TGTGCCAGCAGTTTACACCCAGGGTTGGTTTACACTGAAGCTTTCTTT.

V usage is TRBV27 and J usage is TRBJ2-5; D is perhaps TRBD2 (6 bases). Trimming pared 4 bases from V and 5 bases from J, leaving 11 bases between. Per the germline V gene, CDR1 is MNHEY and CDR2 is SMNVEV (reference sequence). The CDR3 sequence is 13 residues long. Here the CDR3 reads CASSSGTWETQYF. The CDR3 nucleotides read TGTGCCAGCAGTTCCGGGACTTGGGAGACCCAGTACTTC.

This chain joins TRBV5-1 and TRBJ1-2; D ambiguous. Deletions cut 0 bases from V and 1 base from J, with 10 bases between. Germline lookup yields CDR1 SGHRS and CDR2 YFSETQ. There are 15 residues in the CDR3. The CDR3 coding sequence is TGCGCCAGCAGCTTGGCCGGGGAGGGTAACTATGGCTACACCTTC. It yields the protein CASSLAGEGNYGYTF. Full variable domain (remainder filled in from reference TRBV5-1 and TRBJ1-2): KAGVTQTPRYLIKTRGQQVTLSCSPISGHRSVSWYQQTPGQGLQFLFEYFSETQRNKGNFPGRFSGRQFSNSRSEMNVSTLELGDSALYLCASSLAGEGNYGYTFGSGTRLTVV.

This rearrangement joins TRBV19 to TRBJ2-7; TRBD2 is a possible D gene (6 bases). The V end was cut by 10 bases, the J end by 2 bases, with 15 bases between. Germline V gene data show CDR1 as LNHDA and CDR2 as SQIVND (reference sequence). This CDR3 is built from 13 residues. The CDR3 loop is CATSPGLTYEQYF. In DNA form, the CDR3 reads TGTGCCACTTCCCCGGGACTGACCTACGAGCAGTACTTC.

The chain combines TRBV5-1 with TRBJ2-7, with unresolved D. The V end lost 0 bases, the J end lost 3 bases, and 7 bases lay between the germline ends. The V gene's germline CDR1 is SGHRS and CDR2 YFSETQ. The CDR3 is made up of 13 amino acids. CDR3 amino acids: CASSLAPDYEQYF. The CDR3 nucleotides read TGCGCCAGCAGCTTGGCGCCAGACTACGAGCAGTACTTC.

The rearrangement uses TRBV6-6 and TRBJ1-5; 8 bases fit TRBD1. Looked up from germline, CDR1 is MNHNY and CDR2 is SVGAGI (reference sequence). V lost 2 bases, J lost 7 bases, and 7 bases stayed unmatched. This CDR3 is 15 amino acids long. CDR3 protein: CASSYPETGEQPQHF. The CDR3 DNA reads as TGTGCCAGCAGTTACCCGGAGACAGGGGAACAGCCCCAGCATTTT.

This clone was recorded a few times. For the CDR3, the DNA is TGTGCCAGCAGCTCCAGACTAGCGGCAACCACGAACACCGGGGAGCTGTTTTTT. It is translated as CASSSRLAATTNTGELFF. V and J are TRBV7-3 and TRBJ2-2; 9 bases are shared with TRBD2. In germline, CDR1 is SGHTA, CDR2 FQGTGA. The trim removed 4 bases at V and 0 bases at J, leaving 9 bases unmatched. CDR3 size: 18 residues.

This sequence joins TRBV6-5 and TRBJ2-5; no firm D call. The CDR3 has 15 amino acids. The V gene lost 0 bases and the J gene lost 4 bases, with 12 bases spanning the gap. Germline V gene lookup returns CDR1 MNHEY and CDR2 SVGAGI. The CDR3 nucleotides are TGTGCCAGCAGTTACTCTCCCCTGAGTGGAGAGACCCAGTACTTC. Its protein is CASSYSPLSGETQYF.

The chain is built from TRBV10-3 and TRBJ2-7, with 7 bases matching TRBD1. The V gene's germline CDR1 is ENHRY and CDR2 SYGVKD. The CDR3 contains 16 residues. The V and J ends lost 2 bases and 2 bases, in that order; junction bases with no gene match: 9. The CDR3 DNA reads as TGTGCCATCAGTGAGGTCCCGGGACAGCTGCCCTACGAGCAGTACTTC. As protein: CAISEVPGQLPYEQYF.

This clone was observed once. In DNA form, the CDR3 reads TGTGCCAGCAGCTTAGCGCGTAGCGGCCTTGGAGATACGCAGTATTTT. As protein: CASSLARSGLGDTQYF. This sequence joins TRBV7-2 and TRBJ2-3, with a weak D call TRBD2 (6 bases). In germline, CDR1 is SGHTA, CDR2 FQGNSA. Trimming took 0 bases from V and 5 from J, leaving 15 bases between them. The CDR3 loop spans 16 amino acids.

The CDR3 loop reads CASSRGAGSSYEQYF. The CDR3, as DNA: TGTGCCAGCAGCCGGGGGGCGGGTAGCTCCTACGAGCAGTACTTC. The chain uses TRBV11-2 and TRBJ2-7, with a weak D call TRBD2 (7 bases). V was pared by 5 bases and J by 0 bases, with 14 bases between. From germline, CDR1 is SGHAT and CDR2 FQNNGV. The CDR3 runs 15 residues.

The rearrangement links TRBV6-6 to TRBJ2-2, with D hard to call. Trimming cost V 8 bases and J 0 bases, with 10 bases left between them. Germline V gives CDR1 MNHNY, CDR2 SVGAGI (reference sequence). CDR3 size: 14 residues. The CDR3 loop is CASGPTSNTGELFF. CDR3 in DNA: TGTGCCAGCGGACCTACGTCGAACACCGGGGAGCTGTTTTTT.

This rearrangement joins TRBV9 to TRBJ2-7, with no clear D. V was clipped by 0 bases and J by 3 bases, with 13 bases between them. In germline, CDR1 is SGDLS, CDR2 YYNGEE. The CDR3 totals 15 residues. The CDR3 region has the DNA TGTGCCAGCAGCGTAGGTGTCCAAGGCAGCTACGAGCAGTACTTC. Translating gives CASSVGVQGSYEQYF.

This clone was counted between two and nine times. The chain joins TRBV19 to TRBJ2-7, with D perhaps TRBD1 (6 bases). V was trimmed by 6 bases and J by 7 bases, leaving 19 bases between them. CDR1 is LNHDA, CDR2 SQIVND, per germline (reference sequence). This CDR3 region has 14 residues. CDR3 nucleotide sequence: TGTGCCAGTAGCCCCCACCAGGGGCCCGGGGAGCAGTACTTC. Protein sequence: CASSPHQGPGEQYF.

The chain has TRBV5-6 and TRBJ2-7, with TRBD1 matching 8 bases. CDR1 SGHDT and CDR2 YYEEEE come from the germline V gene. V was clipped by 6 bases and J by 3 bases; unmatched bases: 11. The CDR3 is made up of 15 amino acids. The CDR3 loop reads CASNQDRGLNYEQYF. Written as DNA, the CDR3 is TGTGCCAGCAACCAAGACAGGGGCCTAAACTACGAGCAGTACTTC.

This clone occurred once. The CDR3 coding sequence is TGTGCCAGCAGTGGGCTCTCCTACGAGCAGTACTTC. It codes for CASSGLSYEQYF. The chain joins TRBV25-1 to TRBJ2-7; D ambiguous. This CDR3 contains 12 residues. Germline V gene lookup returns CDR1 MGHDK and CDR2 SYGVNS. Trimming removed 4 bases from V and 0 bases from J, with 4 bases in between.

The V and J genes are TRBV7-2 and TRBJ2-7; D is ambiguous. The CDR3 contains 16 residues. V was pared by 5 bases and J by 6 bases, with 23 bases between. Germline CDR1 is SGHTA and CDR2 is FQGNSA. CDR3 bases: TGTGCCAGCAGCACCGAGTGGAGCGCCAGCCCACGCGAGCAGTACTTC. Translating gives CASSTEWSASPREQYF. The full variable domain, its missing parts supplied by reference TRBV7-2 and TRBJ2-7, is GAGVSQSPSNKVTEKGKDVELRCDPISGHTALYWYRQSLGQGLEFLIYFQGNSAPDKSGLPSDRFSAERTGGSVSTLTIQRTQQEDSAVYLCASSTEWSASPREQYFGPGTRLTVT.

The CDR3 protein is CSVEGVKRNEQFF. The CDR3 DNA reads TGCAGCGTTGAAGGGGTTAAGAGGAATGAGCAGTTCTTC. The V gene is TRBV29-1, the J gene TRBJ2-1; D remains unclear. The CDR3 has 13 amino acids. Germline CDR1 SQVTM, CDR2 ANQGSEA. V lost 1 base and J lost 7, with 11 bases in between.

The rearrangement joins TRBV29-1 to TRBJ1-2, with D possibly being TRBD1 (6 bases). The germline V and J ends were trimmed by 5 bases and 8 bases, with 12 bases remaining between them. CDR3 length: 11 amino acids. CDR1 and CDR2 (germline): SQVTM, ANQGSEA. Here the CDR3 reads CSVSRDRGYTF. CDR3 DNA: TGCAGCGTTTCCCGTGACAGGGGCTACACCTTC.

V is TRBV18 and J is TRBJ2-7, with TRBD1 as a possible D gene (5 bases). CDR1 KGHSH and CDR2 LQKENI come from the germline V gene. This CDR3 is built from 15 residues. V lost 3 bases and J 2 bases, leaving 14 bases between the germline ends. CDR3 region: CASSPAGLNPYEQYF. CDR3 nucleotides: TGTGCCAGCTCACCGGCAGGGTTGAATCCCTACGAGCAGTACTTC.

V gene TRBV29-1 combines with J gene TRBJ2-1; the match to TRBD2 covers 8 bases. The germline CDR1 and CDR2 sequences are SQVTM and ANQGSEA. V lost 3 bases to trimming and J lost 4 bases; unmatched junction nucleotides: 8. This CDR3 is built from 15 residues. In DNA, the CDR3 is TGCAGCGTTGAGAGTGGACGGGAGGGATACAATGAGCAGTTCTTC. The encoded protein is CSVESGREGYNEQFF.

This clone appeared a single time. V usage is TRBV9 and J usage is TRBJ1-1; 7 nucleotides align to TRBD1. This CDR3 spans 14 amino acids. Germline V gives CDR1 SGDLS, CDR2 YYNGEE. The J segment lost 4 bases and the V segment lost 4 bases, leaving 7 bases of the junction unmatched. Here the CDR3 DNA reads TGTGCCAGCAGCACTGGACAGGCGGCCACTGAAGCTTTCTTT. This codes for CASSTGQAATEAFF.

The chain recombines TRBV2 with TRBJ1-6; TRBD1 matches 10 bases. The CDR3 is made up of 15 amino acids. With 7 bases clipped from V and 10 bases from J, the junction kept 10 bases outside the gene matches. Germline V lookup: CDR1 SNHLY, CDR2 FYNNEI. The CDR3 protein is CASTQGGTGVSPLHF. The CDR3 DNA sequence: TGTGCCAGCACCCAGGGGGGGACAGGGGTCTCACCCCTCCACTTT.

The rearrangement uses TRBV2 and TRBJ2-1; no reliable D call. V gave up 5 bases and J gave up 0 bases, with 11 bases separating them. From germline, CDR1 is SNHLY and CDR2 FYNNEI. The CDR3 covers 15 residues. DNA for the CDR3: TGTGCCAGCAGTAGTCAGTCCGCCTCCTACAATGAGCAGTTCTTC. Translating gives CASSSQSASYNEQFF.

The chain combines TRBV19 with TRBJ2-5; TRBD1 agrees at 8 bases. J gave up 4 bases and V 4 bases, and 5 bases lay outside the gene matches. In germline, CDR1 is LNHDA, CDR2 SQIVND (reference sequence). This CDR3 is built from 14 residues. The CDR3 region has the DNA TGTGCCAGTAGTACTGGACAGGGTGGAGAGACCCAGTACTTC. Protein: CASSTGQGGETQYF. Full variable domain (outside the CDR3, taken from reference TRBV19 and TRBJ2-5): DGGITQSPKYLFRKEGQNVTLSCEQNLNHDAMYWYRQDPGQGLRLIYYSQIVNDFQKGDIAEGYSVSREKKESFPLTVTSAQKNPTAFYLCASSTGQGGETQYFGPGTRLLVL.

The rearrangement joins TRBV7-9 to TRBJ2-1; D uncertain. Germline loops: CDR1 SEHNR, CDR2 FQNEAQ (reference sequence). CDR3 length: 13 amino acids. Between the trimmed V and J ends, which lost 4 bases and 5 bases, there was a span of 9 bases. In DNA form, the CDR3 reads TGTGCCAGCAGCTCTCGACTGGACAATGAGCAGTTCTTC. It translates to CASSSRLDNEQFF.

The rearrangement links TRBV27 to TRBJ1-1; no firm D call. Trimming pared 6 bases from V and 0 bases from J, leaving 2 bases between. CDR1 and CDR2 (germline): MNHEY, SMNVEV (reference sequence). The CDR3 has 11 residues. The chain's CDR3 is CASRLNTEAFF. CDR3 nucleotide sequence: TGTGCCAGCAGACTGAACACTGAAGCTTTCTTT.

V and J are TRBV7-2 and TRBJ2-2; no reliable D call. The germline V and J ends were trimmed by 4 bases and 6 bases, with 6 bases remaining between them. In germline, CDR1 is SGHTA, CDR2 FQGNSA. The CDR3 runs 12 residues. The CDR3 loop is CASSSQAGELFF. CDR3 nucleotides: TGTGCCAGCAGCTCCCAGGCCGGGGAGCTGTTTTTT. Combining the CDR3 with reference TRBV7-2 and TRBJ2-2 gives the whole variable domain GAGVSQSPSNKVTEKGKDVELRCDPISGHTALYWYRQSLGQGLEFLIYFQGNSAPDKSGLPSDRFSAERTGGSVSTLTIQRTQQEDSAVYLCASSSQAGELFFGEGSRLTVL.